Below are 10 T cell receptor beta chains sequenced from a single sample in a study of T cell repertoires in cytomegalovirus infection (dated by TCRdb to between 2018 and 2021). The sequencing machine was an Illumina HiSeq 1500. Through fastp at Q25 and MiXCR, TCRdb rebuilt clones from the public reads, retaining in-frame beta chains. Records with the same CDR3 protein are collapsed into one entry carrying the most frequent genes and DNA. This sample lists approximately 200,000 distinct CDR3 sequences; 28% were detected once. In total, the top ten clones hold roughly 29% of the sample. Input material: PBMCs. The receptors shown here come from a human donor in good health (CMV status not recorded). Some clones in this sample may be carry-over from other donors' samples.

The gene calls are TRBV6-2 or TRBV6-3 and TRBJ2-2, with 7 bases lining up with TRBD1. V was pared by 5 bases and J by 0 bases, with 9 bases of the junction left unmatched. This CDR3 region has 17 residues. CDR1 MNHEY and CDR2 SVGEGT come from the germline V gene. CDR3 coding DNA: TGTGCCAGCAGTAAAACAGGGGCCAACGCGAACACCGGGGAGCTGTTTTTT. Translating gives CASSKTGANANTGELFF.

The chain is built from TRBV7-3 and TRBJ2-1, with D perhaps TRBD1 (5 bases). V lost 2 bases and J lost 5, with 10 bases in between. Per germline, CDR1 SGHTA and CDR2 FQGTGA. There are 14 residues in the CDR3. The CDR3 coding sequence is TGTGCCAGCAGCTTATCCCTAGGGGACAATGAGCAGTTCTTC. It codes for CASSLSLGDNEQFF.

This rearrangement joins TRBV4-1 to TRBJ2-1, with 12 nucleotides matching TRBD2. The J segment lost 10 bases and the V segment lost 2 bases, leaving 3 bases of the junction unmatched. This CDR3 has 14 residues. Germline V gene lookup returns CDR1 MGHRA and CDR2 YSYEKL. The CDR3: CASSQRLAGAEQFF. The CDR3 DNA reads TGCGCCAGCAGCCAAAGACTAGCGGGGGCCGAGCAGTTCTTC.

The rearrangement links TRBV4-1 to TRBJ1-1; 9 nucleotides line up with TRBD1. V lost 4 bases to trimming and J lost 6 bases; unmatched junction nucleotides: 6. CDR3 size: 14 residues. Germline CDR1 MGHRA, CDR2 YSYEKL. This CDR3 reads CASSPGQGYAEAFF. CDR3 sequence (DNA): TGCGCCAGCAGCCCGGGACAGGGCTACGCTGAAGCTTTCTTT.

The chain joins TRBV6-2 or TRBV6-3 to TRBJ1-1; the D is unclear. The CDR3 loop spans 14 amino acids. V dropped 7 bases and J dropped 6 bases, with 18 bases sitting between them. Germline V gene data show CDR1 as MNHEY and CDR2 as SVGEGT. This CDR3 is CASIPRRLSAEAFF. The CDR3, as DNA: TGTGCCAGCATTCCCAGGAGGTTGAGCGCTGAAGCTTTCTTT.

The chain joins TRBV29-1 to TRBJ2-2; D might be TRBD2 (6 bases). The ends were cut back, 3 bases at V and 5 bases at J, with 13 bases in the middle. CDR1 and CDR2 (germline): SQVTM, ANQGSEA. The CDR3 has 14 residues. The CDR3 loop reads CSVDSGGGTGELFF. The CDR3 DNA is TGCAGCGTTGATTCCGGGGGTGGGACCGGGGAGCTGTTTTTT.

This clonotype has at least ten counts. The chain carries TRBV7-2 and TRBJ1-5; possible D gene TRBD1, 5 bases. The CDR3 runs 15 residues. Germline assignment: CDR1 SGHTA and CDR2 FQGNSA. The V gene lost 3 bases and the J gene lost 3 bases, with 12 bases spanning the gap. The chain's CDR3 is CASSLSWTFNQPQHF. CDR3 in DNA: TGTGCCAGCAGCTTGTCGTGGACATTCAATCAGCCCCAGCATTTT.

The chain has TRBV6-2 or TRBV6-3 and TRBJ1-1; D not resolved. The CDR3 loop spans 14 amino acids. V was pared by 7 bases and J by 5 bases, with 17 bases between. The germline V gene has CDR1 MNHEY and CDR2 SVGEGT. The CDR3 DNA sequence: TGTGCCAGCATCGGGCCGGTGGGAAGGACTGAAGCTTTCTTT. Protein: CASIGPVGRTEAFF.

This clonotype came up many times. V is TRBV7-2 and J is TRBJ2-7, with D perhaps TRBD2 (6 bases). Trimming took off 6 bases at V and 1 base at J, with 16 bases between the two ends. This CDR3 is built from 15 residues. The V gene's germline CDR1 is SGHTA and CDR2 FQGNSA. The CDR3: CASSSRGGVSYEQYF. CDR3 sequence (DNA): TGTGCCAGCAGTTCCCGAGGCGGGGTATCCTACGAGCAGTACTTC.

This chain uses TRBV14 with TRBJ2-7, with a possible D match to TRBD2 (5 bases). This CDR3 has 16 residues. With 1 base removed from V and 1 base from J, the gap between germline ends came to 14 bases. CDR1 is SGHDN and CDR2 is FVKESK in the germline V gene. The CDR3 region is CASSQAARTGSYEQYF. DNA for the CDR3: TGTGCCAGCAGCCAAGCGGCAAGGACGGGATCCTACGAGCAGTACTTC.